This T cell receptor beta chain was documented in a study of T cell clusters in autoimmune cytopenias. Tens of thousands of genome equivalents of blood DNA were amplified for TRB. Frequency places this clonotype as medium-sized (0.01 to 0.1%). The antigen remains unidentified. Multiplex touch-down PCR amplified TRB using TRB-A and TRB-B pools in one tube. Following a re-call of the multiplex PCR reads, TCRdb has one entry per CDR3 protein and lacks DNA. This table holds 3,500 to 4,000 distinct CDR3 sequences. The germline V gene has CDR1 MNHEY and CDR2 SVGEGT. CDR3 size: 13 residues. Study conclusions and caveats: Compared with active autoimmune hepatitis patients, healthy donors showed approximately 2.7-fold more exclusive TRB clusters. Clustering suggested that physiological T cell clusters were missing in primary autoimmune cytopenia patients. No experiment has yet validated the function of the T cell clusters defined in silico.

The source of this sequence is a human donor with an autoimmune cytopenia or autoimmune hepatitis (not recorded which). This rearrangement joins TRBV6-2 or TRBV6-3 to TRBJ2-7. The material sequenced was peripheral blood. The CDR3 loop reads CASSYATYAEQYF.